This is a list of T cell receptor beta chains from one sample in a study of T cell responses to AZD1222 COVID-19 vaccine. Profiled with immunoSEQ multiplex PCR; TCRdb holds only in-frame clones, not every one. Among about 140,000 clones listed, roughly 88% were seen once. Sequencing was performed on peripheral blood, taken on day 0 of AZD1222 vaccination. The receptors were gathered from an adult in good health. Each CDR3 is given with its conserved first and last residue. Each record gives: D gene, clone size, J gene, V gene, CDR3 DNA, CDR3 protein. D genes are given only for firm matches. Only part of the rows carry a size: once, few, many, or a class if the clone is expanded.

>.|.|TRBJ2-3|TRBV7-2
TGTGCCAGCAGCTTGGAGGTTGGGGATACGCAGTATTTT
CASSLEVGDTQYF
>TRBD1|once|TRBJ1-4|TRBV28
TGTGCCAGCAGTTTGCAGGGGGTTAATGAAAAACTGTTTTTT
CASSLQGVNEKLFF
>.|few|TRBJ1-2|TRBV6-5
TGTGCCAGCAGCCTGGACGGTAACTATGGCTACACCTTC
CASSLDGNYGYTF
>.|.|TRBJ2-5|TRBV3-1/TRBV3-2
TGTGCCAGCAGCCCGGTGATGGACTATCCGGTCTCGACCCAGTACTTC
CASSPVMDYPVSTQYF
>TRBD2|.|TRBJ2-7|TRBV24-1
TGTGCCACCAGTGATTCCCCAAAACTAGCGGGACGCTACGAGCAGTACTTC
CATSDSPKLAGRYEQYF
>.|.|TRBJ2-3|TRBV29-1
TGCAGCGTGGGGGGAGGAGGGGATACGCAGTATTTT
CSVGGGGDTQYF
>TRBD2|.|TRBJ2-3|TRBV7-3
TGTGCCAGCAGCTACAGAGCGGGAGGGCCGTCCTTTAGCACAGATACGCAGTATTTT
CASSYRAGGPSFSTDTQYF
>.|few|TRBJ2-7|TRBV6-2/TRBV6-3
TGTGCCAGCAGCCATCTAGATATTCCCCCCTACGAGCAGTACTTC
CASSHLDIPPYEQYF
>TRBD2|.|TRBJ2-1|TRBV15
TGTGCCACCAGCGGAGGGGGTAGCGGGAGATTTGAGCAGTTCTTC
CATSGGGSGRFEQFF
>.|.|TRBJ1-1|TRBV7-2
TGTGCCAGCAGCTTAGATTCGGCGAGGAACACTGAAGCTTTCTTT
CASSLDSARNTEAFF
>.|.|TRBJ2-2|TRBV11-2
TGTGCCAGCAGCCTTACATACGCGGAGCTGTTTTTT
CASSLTYAELFF
>.|once|TRBJ1-3|TRBV12-1
TGTGCCAGCAGCCCCAGAGTTGGGTACTCTGGAAACACCATATATTTT
CASSPRVGYSGNTIYF
>TRBD2|.|TRBJ2-1|TRBV6-5
TGTGCCAGCAGTTACTCGGCCAGCGGGAGTCGGAATGAGCAGTTCTTC
CASSYSASGSRNEQFF
>.|.|TRBJ1-5|TRBV6-2/TRBV6-3
TGTGCCAGCAGTTACTCGACACAGGCCTTAGGAGGCAATCAGCCCCAGCATTTT
CASSYSTQALGGNQPQHF
>.|.|TRBJ1-1|TRBV18
TGTGCCAGCTCACCACCACAAGGGAACACTGAAGCTTTCTTT
CASSPPQGNTEAFF
>TRBD2|.|TRBJ2-7|TRBV13
TGTGCCAGCAGCCCATCGGGGGGAGACGAGCAGTACTTC
CASSPSGGDEQYF
>.|.|TRBJ2-3|TRBV7-9
TGTGCCAGCAGCCCAGACACAGATACGCAGTATTTT
CASSPDTDTQYF
>TRBD1|.|TRBJ2-2|TRBV28
TGTGCCAGCAGTCCAGGGGGCAGGGAGCTGTTTTTT
CASSPGGRELFF
>TRBD2|.|TRBJ2-1|TRBV14
TGTGCCAGCAGCCAAGTCGGACTAGCGGTCTACAATGAGCAGTTCTTC
CASSQVGLAVYNEQFF
>.|.|TRBJ2-6|TRBV6-5
TGTGCCAACAATTCTTGGGGGGCTGGGGCCAACGTCCTGACTTTC
CANNSWGAGANVLTF
>TRBD1|.|TRBJ1-1|TRBV5-5
TGTGCCAGCAGCTGGACCGGGACAGTTGAAGCTTTCTTT
CASSWTGTVEAFF
>.|.|TRBJ1-3|TRBV9
TGTGCCAGCAGCATCCTGGGAGCCCACTCTGGAAACACCATATATTTT
CASSILGAHSGNTIYF
>.|.|TRBJ1-1|TRBV19
TGTGCCAGTAGCAATCAGGGAGTCATGAACACTGAAGCTTTCTTT
CASSNQGVMNTEAFF
>.|.|TRBJ2-1|TRBV7-2
TGTGCCAGCAGCTCCTATGGGCCGGCCCGAGAGGAGCAGTTCTTC
CASSSYGPAREEQFF
>.|.|TRBJ2-7|TRBV10-1
TGCGCCAGCAGTGAATCTGGGACGGCTTCCTACGAGCAGTACTTC
CASSESGTASYEQYF
>.|.|TRBJ2-7|TRBV6-5
TGTGCCAGCAGTCCCCTATTATACGAGCAGTACTTC
CASSPLLYEQYF
>.|.|TRBJ1-4|TRBV14
TGTGCCAGCAGCCAAGTCGGTGGCACTAATGAAAAACTGTTTTTT
CASSQVGGTNEKLFF
>.|few|TRBJ1-1|TRBV14
TGTGCCAGCAGCCAAAGTTTGTCCACTGAAGCTTTCTTT
CASSQSLSTEAFF
>.|.|TRBJ2-7|TRBV2
TGTGCCAGCAGGCCGGGACGGCTCTACGAGCAGTACTTC
CASRPGRLYEQYF
>.|.|TRBJ1-1|TRBV28
TGTGCCAGCACCCTTGGGGTTGAAGCTTTCTTT
CASTLGVEAFF
>.|.|TRBJ2-3|TRBV6-2/TRBV6-3
TGTGCCAGCAGTTACTTTCTAGCGAATCTTGCTAGCACAGATACGCAGTATTTT
CASSYFLANLASTDTQYF
>.|.|TRBJ2-1|TRBV7-8
TGTGCCAGCAGCCTAAGCGGAGGCCCGTTCTTC
CASSLSGGPFF
>.|.|TRBJ1-4|TRBV28
TGTGCCAGCAGTTTAGTTATTGGCAGTGATGAAAAACTGTTTTTT
CASSLVIGSDEKLFF
>.|.|TRBJ2-1|TRBV12-3/TRBV12-4
TGTGCCAGCAGTTTAGCTAATGAGCAGTTCTTC
CASSLANEQFF
>.|.|TRBJ1-1|TRBV29-1
TGCAGCGTTGTATCCGGGACGGGCACTGAAGCTTTCTTT
CSVVSGTGTEAFF
>.|.|TRBJ1-4|TRBV5-4
TGTGCCAGCAGCTCCAGGGAAACTAATGAAAAACTGTTTTTT
CASSSRETNEKLFF
>TRBD2|.|TRBJ2-1|TRBV19
TGTGCCAGTACCACCGGACCGGGACTAGCGGGAGCCAATGAGCAGTTCTTC
CASTTGPGLAGANEQFF
>.|.|TRBJ2-7|TRBV28
TGTGCCAGCAGCCATGCGCAAGGGACTTCCTACGAGCAGTACTTC
CASSHAQGTSYEQYF
>.|.|TRBJ1-1|TRBV6-5
TGTGCCAGCACCAGCGATCAACACGTAACTGAAGCTTTCTTT
CASTSDQHVTEAFF
>.|.|TRBJ1-2|TRBV18
TGTGCCAGCTCTGCGGACTATGGCTACACCTTC
CASSADYGYTF
>.|.|TRBJ2-7|TRBV27
TGTGCCAGCAGTCCGCGAGGGGACGCCTACGAGCAGTACTTC
CASSPRGDAYEQYF
>.|.|TRBJ1-2|TRBV5-6
TGTGCCAGCAGCTTGGGGACCCAGGGGACGACCGGCTACACCTTC
CASSLGTQGTTGYTF
>TRBD1|once|TRBJ1-6|TRBV6-5
TGTGCCAGCAGTTTCGGACAGGGCGTGGGTAATTCACCCCTCCACTTT
CASSFGQGVGNSPLHF
>TRBD2|few|TRBJ2-7|TRBV11-3
TGTGCCAGCAGCTTAGGTTCCCTAGCGGGTGGCTACGAGCAGTACTTC
CASSLGSLAGGYEQYF
>TRBD1|.|TRBJ2-7|TRBV29-1
TGCAGCGTGGCGGACGGTGGACAGGGGCAGAACGAGCAGTACTTC
CSVADGGQGQNEQYF
>.|.|TRBJ2-1|TRBV6-4
TGTGCCAGCAAAGTAACTACCATCGGCAATGAGCAGTTCTTC
CASKVTTIGNEQFF
>TRBD2|once|TRBJ2-1|TRBV9
TGTGCCAGCAGCGAAGGGACTAGCAGGGGAAATGAGCAGTTCTTC
CASSEGTSRGNEQFF
>.|.|TRBJ2-1|TRBV12-3/TRBV12-4
TGTGCCAGCAACAACGGTGGGGGTGGGCAGTTCTTC
CASNNGGGGQFF